Listed here are 21 T cell receptor beta chains from one sample, sequenced in a study of T cells in Graves' hyperthyroidism and ophthalmopathy. Regions amplified from RNA transcripts were the TCR beta CDR3 regions. HTBI primers were employed in a first-round RT-PCR of the TCR CDR3. MiXCR, run by TCRdb on the multiplex PCR reads, gives a single entry per CDR3 protein. The sample has approximately 700,000 distinct CDR3 sequences, approximately 16% seen once; the top ten hold around 8.1%. What was sequenced was blood. These receptors originate from a man aged 18 to 29 with Graves' hyperthyroidism.

There are many counts of this clonotype. The V call is TRBV20-1, the J call TRBJ1-1, with 7 bases that match TRBD1. Germline values: CDR1 DFQATT, CDR2 SNEGSKA (reference sequence). The V segment lost 3 bases and the J segment 4 bases; nucleotides outside the gene matches: 5. This CDR3 is 13 amino acids long. The CDR3: CSASYRGITEAFF. The CDR3 DNA follows: TGCAGTGCTAGTTACAGGGGTATCACTGAAGCTTTCTTT.

This clonotype came up many times. V and J are TRBV6-2 or TRBV6-3 and TRBJ2-3; D may be TRBD1 or TRBD2 (5 bases each). The CDR3 totals 16 residues. V was pared by 2 bases and J by 4 bases, with 16 bases between. The germline V gene encodes CDR1 MNHEY and CDR2 SVGEGT. The CDR3 DNA reads as TGTGCCAGCAGTTACCCGCTCGGGACCTGGCCAGATACGCAGTATTTT. Its protein is CASSYPLGTWPDTQYF.

The chain has TRBV10-3 and TRBJ1-2; 7 positions match TRBD1. The V gene's germline CDR1 is ENHRY and CDR2 SYGVKD. This CDR3 comprises 15 residues. The V and J ends lost 2 bases and 2 bases, in that order; junction bases with no gene match: 5. DNA of the CDR3: TGTGCCATCAGTGAGCGGACAGGATTAAACTATGGCTACACCTTC. Protein sequence: CAISERTGLNYGYTF.

The chain recombines TRBV25-1 with TRBJ2-7; 7 bases fit TRBD2. The CDR3 has 13 amino acids. CDR1 is MGHDK, CDR2 SYGVNS, per germline. V was pared by 8 bases and J by 6 bases, with 10 bases of the junction left unmatched. The CDR3 nucleotides read TGTGCCAGCCGCTCGGGAGGTAGGGTCGAGCAGTACTTC. Translating it yields CASRSGGRVEQYF.

This clonotype occurred a few times. V gene TRBV4-1 combines with J gene TRBJ2-1, with D possibly being TRBD2 (6 bases). Trimming removed 1 base from V and 0 bases from J, with 10 bases in between. The CDR3 is made up of 16 amino acids. In germline, CDR1 is MGHRA, CDR2 YSYEKL. In nucleotides, the CDR3 is TGCGCCAGCAGCCAAGGTGCGGGGTACTCCTACAATGAGCAGTTCTTC. Residues: CASSQGAGYSYNEQFF.

CDR3 nucleotides: TGTGCCAGCAGTCCACAGGGTGACTCTGGAAACACCATATATTTT. Amino acids: CASSPQGDSGNTIYF. The chain carries TRBV6-1 and TRBJ1-3; a weak D match, TRBD1 (6 bases). Trimming removed 5 bases from V and 0 bases from J, with 11 bases in between. Germline CDR1 reads MNHNS; CDR2 reads SASEGT. This CDR3 has 15 residues.

Ten or more counts support this clonotype. The V call is TRBV18, the J call TRBJ2-7; 7 bases line up with TRBD1. This CDR3 contains 14 residues. V shed 3 bases, J shed 2 bases, and the junction held 4 bases outside the gene matches. In germline, CDR1 is KGHSH, CDR2 LQKENI. The DNA for the CDR3 is TGTGCCAGCTCACCTCCTGGGACAGCCTACGAGCAGTACTTC. It codes for CASSPPGTAYEQYF.

This clonotype appeared a few times. This may be a read error: a much more frequent sequence differs by one nucleotide. The J gene is TRBJ1-2, the V gene TRBV10-3, with TRBD1 as a possible D gene (5 bases). The CDR3 has 14 amino acids. Germline-derived CDR1 and CDR2 are ENHRY and SYGVKD. The CDR3: CAISARASNHGYTF. As DNA, the CDR3 is TGTGCCATCAGTGCCAGGGCCTCTAACCATGGCTACACCTTC.

The chain couples TRBV6-9 to TRBJ1-4; D is uncertain. The germline V gene encodes CDR1 MNHGY and CDR2 SVAAGI. This CDR3 has 14 residues. Trimming left V 4 bases short and J 8 bases short, with 14 bases between. The DNA for the CDR3 is TGTGCCAGCAGTTTGTCTTCTCGGAAGGAAAAACTGTTTTTT. Translated: CASSLSSRKEKLFF.

This clonotype has at least ten counts. CDR3 nucleotide sequence: TGTGCCACCAGTGACCCCGACCGAAACAATGAGCAGTTCTTC. This encodes CATSDPDRNNEQFF. The chain recombines TRBV24-1 with TRBJ2-1, with no clear D. The CDR3 extends over 14 amino acids. Looked up from germline, CDR1 is KGHDR and CDR2 is SFDVKD. Trimming removed 4 bases from V and 5 bases from J, with 11 bases in between.

Concerning this clonotype itself: Germline is not matched at one junction end, which may reflect a read error. The chain has TRBV11-1 and TRBJ1-2; TRBD1 matches 7 bases. This CDR3 comprises 14 residues. Germline V gives CDR1 SGHAT, CDR2 FQDESV (reference sequence). The CDR3 spells CASSLGQVNYGYTF. As DNA, the CDR3 is TGCGCCAGCAGCCTTGGACAGGTCAACTATGGCTACACCTTC.

There are many counts of this clonotype. The J gene is TRBJ1-1, the V gene TRBV5-8; 7 bases map to TRBD1. Germline lookup yields CDR1 SGHTS and CDR2 YDEGEE. V dropped 4 bases and J dropped 0; count of bases not matched to a gene: 6. The CDR3 consists of 15 residues. The CDR3 DNA follows: TGTGCCAGCAGCCCACGGGGACAGTTGAACACTGAAGCTTTCTTT. Protein: CASSPRGQLNTEAFF.

The chain carries TRBV15 and TRBJ2-5; tentative D call: TRBD2 (6 bases). The length of the CDR3 is 14 residues. Germline CDR1 and CDR2: LNHNV and YYDKDF (reference sequence). The V end lost 4 bases, the J end lost 2 bases, and 11 bases lay between the germline ends. CDR3 region: CATSTTTRQETQYF. CDR3 bases: TGTGCCACCAGCACCACGACTAGACAAGAGACCCAGTACTTC. The full variable domain, in which reference TRBV15 and TRBJ2-5 provide the parts outside the CDR3, is DAMVIQNPRYQVTQFGKPVTLSCSQTLNHNVMYWYQQKSSQAPKLLFHYYDKDFNNEADTPDNFQSRRPNTSFCFLDIRSPGLGDTAMYLCATSTTTRQETQYFGPGTRLLVL.

The gene calls are TRBV4-3 and TRBJ2-5, with a weak D call TRBD1 (6 bases). Trimming shortened V by 0 bases and J by 1 base, and 9 bases separated the two germline ends. Germline V gives CDR1 LGHNA, CDR2 YSLEER. The CDR3 length is 15 residues. The CDR3 sequence: CASSQDQGGQETQYF. The CDR3 nucleotides read TGCGCCAGCAGCCAAGACCAAGGGGGCCAAGAGACCCAGTACTTC.

This clonotype came up a few times. The chain joins TRBV19 to TRBJ2-7; 7 bases are shared with TRBD1. V lost 7 bases, J lost 1 base, and 7 bases stayed unmatched. Germline V CDR1 and CDR2: LNHDA, SQIVND (reference sequence). The CDR3 has 14 amino acids. CDR3 residues: CASTPTGLSYEQYF. The CDR3 nucleotides are TGTGCCAGTACCCCGACAGGGTTGTCCTACGAGCAGTACTTC.

This clonotype occurred many times. The V call is TRBV6-1, the J call TRBJ2-7; TRBD2 matches at 9 bases. The CDR3 spans 13 residues. After removal of 5 bases from V and 2 bases from J, the junction contained 1 base not matched to a gene. The germline V gene encodes CDR1 MNHNS and CDR2 SASEGT. The CDR3 loop reads CASSRGGAYEQYF. CDR3 DNA sequence: TGTGCCAGCAGTCGCGGGGGGGCCTACGAGCAGTACTTC.

This sequence joins TRBV20-1 and TRBJ1-5; D gene uncertain. Trimming cost V 6 bases and J 0 bases, with 9 bases left between them. CDR3 length: 13 amino acids. Germline lookup yields CDR1 DFQATT and CDR2 SNEGSKA (reference sequence). DNA for the CDR3: TGCAGTGCCCTACCGAATAGCAATCAGCCCCAGCATTTT. This codes for CSALPNSNQPQHF.

The chain recombines TRBV29-1 with TRBJ1-2; no firm D call. V was clipped by 3 bases and J by 0 bases, with 8 bases between them. CDR1 is SQVTM, CDR2 ANQGSEA, per germline. The CDR3 is 13 residues long. The CDR3 protein is CSVEPDTNYGYTF. The CDR3, as DNA: TGCAGCGTTGAGCCGGATACTAACTATGGCTACACCTTC.

This clonotype occurred a few times. The gene calls are TRBV11-2 and TRBJ2-3, with 7 bases fitting TRBD1. The junction had 15 bases not matched to a gene; V was cut back by 5 bases and J by 4 bases. There are 17 residues in the CDR3. Germline V lookup: CDR1 SGHAT, CDR2 FQNNGV. This CDR3 is CASSAHRGGISADTQYF. The CDR3 nucleotides read TGTGCCAGCAGCGCCCACAGGGGTGGAATCTCGGCAGATACGCAGTATTTT. Looking up the rest from reference TRBV11-2 and TRBJ2-3 gives the full variable domain: EAGVAQSPRYKIIEKRQSVAFWCNPISGHATLYWYQQILGQGPKLLIQFQNNGVVDDSQLPKDRFSAERLKGVDSTLKIQPAKLEDSAVYLCASSAHRGGISADTQYFGPGTRLTVL.

With respect to this clonotype: This may be a read error, as it is one base from a much larger clone. The chain combines TRBV18 with TRBJ1-1; D not certain. CDR3 length: 13 residues. Germline V gene lookup returns CDR1 KGHSH and CDR2 LQKENI. The DNA for the CDR3 is TGTGCCAGCTCTCGTGGGTCAGTCACTGGAGCTTTCTTT. Residues: CASSRGSVTGAFF.

J is TRBJ1-2 and V is TRBV6-5, with 8 bases matching TRBD1. Germline values: CDR1 MNHEY, CDR2 SVGAGI. J gave up 2 bases and V 0 bases, and 2 bases lay outside the gene matches. The CDR3 consists of 15 residues. CDR3 bases: TGTGCCAGCAGTTACTCTAACAGGGGGAACTATGGCTACACCTTC. It codes for CASSYSNRGNYGYTF.